Reported below is one TCR beta chain. The antigen remains undetermined. Clones were read by immunoSEQ multiplex PCR, and TCRdb kept only the in-frame ones, dropping some. The sample comprises 35,000 to 40,000 clones, approximately 89% of which are singletons, and 2.5% to 3% rests with the top ten. This record belongs to a study of T cells in localized non-small cell lung cancer. Findings and limits, study-wide: Without multi-region sequencing, intratumor heterogeneity could not be excluded. Higher blood T cell density tracked longer overall survival. Uninvolved adjacent lung showed the highest T cell clonality, exceeding tumor. Across samples, adjacent lung featured a median around 55 of the top 100 tumor clones.

The CDR3 totals 15 residues. The germline CDR1 and CDR2 sequences are LNHDA and SQIVND (reference sequence). V lost 4 bases and J lost 2, with 13 bases in between. This clonotype was obtained from a woman aged 35 to 69 with stage I lung adenocarcinoma. V is TRBV19 and J is TRBJ2-3, with TRBD1 as a possible D gene (6 bases). This sample comprised peripheral blood, obtained before any cancer treatment. For the CDR3, the DNA is TGTGCCAGTAGTAGGCTCGGACAGCACACAGATACGCAGTATTTT. It specifies CASSRLGQHTDTQYF.